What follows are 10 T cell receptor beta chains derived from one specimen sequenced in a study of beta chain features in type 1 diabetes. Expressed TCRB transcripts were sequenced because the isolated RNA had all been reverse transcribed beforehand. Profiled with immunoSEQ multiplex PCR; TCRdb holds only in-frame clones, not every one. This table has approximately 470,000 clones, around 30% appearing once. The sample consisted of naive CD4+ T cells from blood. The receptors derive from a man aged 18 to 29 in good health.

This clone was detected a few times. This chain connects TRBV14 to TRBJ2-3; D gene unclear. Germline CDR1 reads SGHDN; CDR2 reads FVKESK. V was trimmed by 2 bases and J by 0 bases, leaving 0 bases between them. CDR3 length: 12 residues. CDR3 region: CASSQSTDTQYF. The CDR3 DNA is TGTGCCAGCAGCCAAAGCACAGATACGCAGTATTTT.

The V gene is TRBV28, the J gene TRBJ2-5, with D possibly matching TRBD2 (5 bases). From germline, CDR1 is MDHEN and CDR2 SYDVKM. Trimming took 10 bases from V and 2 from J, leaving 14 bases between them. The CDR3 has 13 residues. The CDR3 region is CATHSALQETQYF. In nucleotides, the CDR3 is TGTGCCACCCATAGCGCCTTACAAGAGACCCAGTACTTC.

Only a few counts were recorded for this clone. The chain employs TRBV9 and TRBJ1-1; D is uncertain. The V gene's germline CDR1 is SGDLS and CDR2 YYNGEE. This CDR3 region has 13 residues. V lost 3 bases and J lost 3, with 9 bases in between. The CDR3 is CASSGGVYTEAFF. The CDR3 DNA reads TGTGCCAGCAGCGGCGGTGTATACACTGAAGCTTTCTTT.

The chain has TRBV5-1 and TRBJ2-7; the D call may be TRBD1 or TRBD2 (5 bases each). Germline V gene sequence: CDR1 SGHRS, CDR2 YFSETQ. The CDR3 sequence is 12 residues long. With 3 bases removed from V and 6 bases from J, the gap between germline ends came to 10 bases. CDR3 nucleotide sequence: TGCGCCAGCAGCTGGGACGGATCCGAGCAGTACTTC. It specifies CASSWDGSEQYF. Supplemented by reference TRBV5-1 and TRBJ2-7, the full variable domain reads KAGVTQTPRYLIKTRGQQVTLSCSPISGHRSVSWYQQTPGQGLQFLFEYFSETQRNKGNFPGRFSGRQFSNSRSEMNVSTLELGDSALYLCASSWDGSEQYFGPGTRLTVT.

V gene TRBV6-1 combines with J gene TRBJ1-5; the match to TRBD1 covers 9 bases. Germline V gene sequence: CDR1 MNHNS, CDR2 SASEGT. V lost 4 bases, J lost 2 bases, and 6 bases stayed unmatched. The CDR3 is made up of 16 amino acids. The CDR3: CASSAGQGFGNQPQHF. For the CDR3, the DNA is TGTGCCAGCAGTGCGGGACAGGGATTTGGCAATCAGCCCCAGCATTTT.

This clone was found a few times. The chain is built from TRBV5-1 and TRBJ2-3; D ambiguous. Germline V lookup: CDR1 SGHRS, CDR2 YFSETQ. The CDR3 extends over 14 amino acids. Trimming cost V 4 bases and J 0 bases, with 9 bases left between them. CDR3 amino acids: CASSPQTSTDTQYF. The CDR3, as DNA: TGCGCCAGCAGCCCCCAGACTAGCACAGATACGCAGTATTTT.

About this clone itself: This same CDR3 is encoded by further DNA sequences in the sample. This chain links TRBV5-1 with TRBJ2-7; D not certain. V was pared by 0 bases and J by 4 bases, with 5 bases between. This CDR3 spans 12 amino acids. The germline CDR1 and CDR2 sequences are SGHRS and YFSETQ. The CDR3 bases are TGCGCCAGCAGCTTGGATCTGTACGAGCAGTACTTC. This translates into CASSLDLYEQYF. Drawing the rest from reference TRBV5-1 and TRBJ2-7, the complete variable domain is KAGVTQTPRYLIKTRGQQVTLSCSPISGHRSVSWYQQTPGQGLQFLFEYFSETQRNKGNFPGRFSGRQFSNSRSEMNVSTLELGDSALYLCASSLDLYEQYFGPGTRLTVT.

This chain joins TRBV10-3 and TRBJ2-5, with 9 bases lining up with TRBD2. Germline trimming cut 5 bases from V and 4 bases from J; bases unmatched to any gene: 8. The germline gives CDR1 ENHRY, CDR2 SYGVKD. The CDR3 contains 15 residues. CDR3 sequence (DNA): TGTGCCATCAGTCAAAAGCGGGAGGCGGGAGAGACCCAGTACTTC. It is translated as CAISQKREAGETQYF.

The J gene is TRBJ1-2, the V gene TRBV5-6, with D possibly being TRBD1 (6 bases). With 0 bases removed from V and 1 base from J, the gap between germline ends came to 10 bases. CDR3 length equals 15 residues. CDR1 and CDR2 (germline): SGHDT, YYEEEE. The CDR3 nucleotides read TGTGCCAGCAGCTTGGTGGGACATCATAACTATGGCTACACCTTC. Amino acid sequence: CASSLVGHHNYGYTF.

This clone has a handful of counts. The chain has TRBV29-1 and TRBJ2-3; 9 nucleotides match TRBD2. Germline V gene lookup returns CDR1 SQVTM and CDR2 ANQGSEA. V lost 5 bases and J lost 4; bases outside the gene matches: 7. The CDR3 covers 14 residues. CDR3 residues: CSVIASGIPDTQYF. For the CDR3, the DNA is TGCAGCGTTATTGCTAGCGGGATCCCAGATACGCAGTATTTT.